This TCR beta chain originates from a study of breast tumors, draining lymph nodes, adjacent tissues. Axillary draining lymph nodes of breast cancer patients supplied the node samples. TCRdb re-analysed the multiplex PCR reads in MiXCR, keeping a single row per CDR3 protein. The sample gives about 100,000 distinct CDR3 sequences, over 20% of which show up once; 1% to 1.5% is in the top ten. The J segment lost 6 bases and the V segment lost 2 bases, leaving 8 bases of the junction unmatched. The germline gives CDR1 MNHEY, CDR2 SVGAGI. The CDR3 totals 16 residues. This clonotype was seen many times. Sequenced: axillary lymph node tissue. The chain has TRBV6-5 and TRBJ2-7, with 12 bases that match TRBD2. This sequence originates from a female donor with breast cancer. Some clones in this sample may be carry-over from other donors' samples. The CDR3 here is CASSYHLAGGPREQYF. In DNA, the CDR3 is TGTGCCAGCAGTTACCACCTAGCGGGAGGGCCTCGCGAGCAGTACTTC.